This paragraph reports one T cell receptor beta chain. Germline V gives CDR1 GTSNPN, CDR2 SVGIG (reference sequence). Trimming cost V 4 bases and J 4 bases; bases outside gene matches: 6. The CDR3 sequence is 14 residues long. This sample was included in a study of blood T cell repertoires in COVID-19. Method: immunoSEQ multiplex PCR; TCRdb's copy keeps in-frame clones and lacks some. The sample holds 75,000 or so clones; 75% to 90% are singletons and the top ten take 18%. This clonotype was obtained from a woman of 80 years or more with acute or convalescent COVID-19. Material: peripheral blood. V and J are TRBV30 and TRBJ1-4; TRBD1 matches 7 bases. CDR3 loop: CAWTLQGLNEKLFF. The DNA of the CDR3 is TGTGCCTGGACCCTACAGGGGCTTAATGAAAAACTGTTTTTT.